This passage covers 23 T cell receptor beta chains from one sample sequenced in a study of graft-versus-host responses after intestinal transplantation. These receptors have no known antigen. Clones were read by immunoSEQ multiplex PCR, and TCRdb kept only the in-frame ones, dropping some. Among roughly 92,000 clones listed, roughly nine tenths were seen once. The source material was unstimulated CD4+ T cells sorted from spleen or lymph node cells, sampled before transplant. These receptors all stem from a human donor who was the organ donor for an intestinal transplant.

V is TRBV7-6 and J is TRBJ1-6; no definite D call. The CDR3 covers 13 residues. V shed 1 base and J shed 8 bases, with 6 bases lying between them. CDR1 SGHVS and CDR2 FNYEAQ come from the germline V gene. CDR3 sequence: CASSLEHDSPLHF. Here the CDR3 DNA reads TGTGCCAGCAGCTTAGAACACGATTCACCCCTCCACTTT.

In regard to this clone: The sample holds other DNA sequences that translate to the same CDR3. Here the CDR3 DNA reads TGTGCCAGCAGCTTAGACAGGGGTTCCTACAATGAGCAGTTCTTC. Its translation is CASSLDRGSYNEQFF. J is TRBJ2-1 and V is TRBV11-3; a weak D match, TRBD1 (6 bases). Germline V gene sequence: CDR1 SGHNT, CDR2 YENEEA. Trimming stripped 0 bases from V and 1 base from J, with 7 bases between. This CDR3 is 15 amino acids long.

This chain uses TRBV18 with TRBJ2-7; 7 bases are shared with TRBD1. Germline V gene sequence: CDR1 KGHSH, CDR2 LQKENI. V was clipped by 1 base and J by 0 bases; unmatched bases: 3. The CDR3 consists of 15 residues. The CDR3 is CASSPRGTVSYEQYF. For the CDR3, the DNA is TGTGCCAGCTCACCACGGGGGACAGTCTCCTACGAGCAGTACTTC.

This chain uses TRBV7-9 with TRBJ2-1, with D uncertain. There are 17 residues in the CDR3. Looked up from germline, CDR1 is SEHNR and CDR2 is FQNEAQ (reference sequence). V lost 5 bases to trimming and J lost 0 bases, with 17 bases between them. CDR3 sequence: CASSPLHSRSSYNEQFF. The CDR3 DNA reads as TGTGCCAGCAGCCCCCTCCATAGCCGCAGCTCCTACAATGAGCAGTTCTTC.

The rearrangement joins TRBV5-1 to TRBJ2-5; tentative D call: TRBD1 (6 bases). The CDR3 extends over 15 amino acids. V lost 0 bases, J lost 4 bases, and 13 bases lay in between. CDR1 is SGHRS and CDR2 is YFSETQ in the germline V gene. The CDR3 nucleotides read TGCGCCAGCAGCTTGGCGGCAGGGGCGGGAGAGACCCAGTACTTC. Protein product: CASSLAAGAGETQYF.

The chain couples TRBV29-1 to TRBJ1-2; 8 bases align to TRBD1. After removal of 1 base from V and 8 bases from J, the junction contained 3 bases not matched to a gene. CDR1 and CDR2 from the germline V gene are SQVTM and ANQGSEA. The CDR3 contains 12 residues. This chain's CDR3 is CSVEARDRGYTF. CDR3 coding DNA: TGCAGCGTTGAAGCTAGGGACAGGGGCTACACCTTC.

The chain uses TRBV5-1 and TRBJ2-4, with D perhaps matching TRBD2 (6 bases). The CDR3 contains 15 residues. Germline CDR1 reads SGHRS; CDR2 reads YFSETQ. Trimming removed 4 bases at V and 6 bases at J, with 17 bases between. The CDR3 reads CASSHISGATNIQYF. CDR3 bases: TGCGCCAGCAGCCACATTTCGGGAGCGACAAACATTCAGTACTTC.

The chain recombines TRBV11-2 with TRBJ2-5, with 8 bases aligning to TRBD2. The ends lost 5 bases at V and 5 bases at J; junction bases unmatched: 10. Per the germline V gene, CDR1 is SGHAT and CDR2 is FQNNGV. The CDR3 has 15 amino acids. The CDR3 spells CASSRSGSNFETQYF. The CDR3 nucleotides read TGTGCCAGCAGCCGGAGCGGGAGTAATTTTGAGACCCAGTACTTC.

This chain links TRBV18 with TRBJ1-5; the D is unclear. The ends were cut back, 3 bases at V and 7 bases at J, with 10 bases in the middle. Germline CDR1 reads KGHSH; CDR2 reads LQKENI. The CDR3 length is 13 residues. The CDR3 DNA reads as TGTGCCAGCTCACCTTCAGGTAAACAGCCCCAGCATTTT. Its protein product is CASSPSGKQPQHF.

J is TRBJ1-3 and V is TRBV15; D possibly corresponds to TRBD1 (5 bases). There are 14 residues in the CDR3. Trimming cost V 3 bases and J 0 bases, with 6 bases left between them. CDR1 LNHNV and CDR2 YYDKDF come from the germline V gene (reference sequence). The DNA of the CDR3 is TGTGCCACCAGCAGGGACATCTCTGGAAACACCATATATTTT. It yields the protein CATSRDISGNTIYF.

The V and J genes are TRBV5-1 and TRBJ1-3; D perhaps matches TRBD1 (5 bases). Germline lookup yields CDR1 SGHRS and CDR2 YFSETQ. The V end was cut by 0 bases, the J end by 0 bases, with 10 bases between. The CDR3 spans 16 residues. In nucleotides, the CDR3 is TGCGCCAGCAGCTTGGGACAGATGACCTCTGGAAACACCATATATTTT. Translation: CASSLGQMTSGNTIYF.

The V call is TRBV7-2, the J call TRBJ1-1; maybe TRBD1 (6 bases). This CDR3 is built from 14 residues. Trimming left V 1 base short and J 6 bases short, with 12 bases between. From germline, CDR1 is SGHTA and CDR2 FQGNSA. CDR3 nucleotides: TGTGCCAGCAGCTTAGTACCAGGGGTGTCTGAAGCTTTCTTT. The encoded protein is CASSLVPGVSEAFF.

This clone is a singleton in its sample. The genes are TRBV11-1 and TRBJ2-3, with D possibly matching TRBD2 (6 bases). Looked up from germline, CDR1 is SGHAT and CDR2 is FQDESV (reference sequence). CDR3 size: 15 residues. V dropped 5 bases and J dropped 1 base, with 13 bases sitting between them. CDR3 amino acids: CASSLRDSRTDTQYF. The CDR3 nucleotides read TGTGCCAGCAGCCTCAGGGACTCCCGCACAGATACGCAGTATTTT.

This sequence joins TRBV9 and TRBJ2-2; 8 nucleotides match TRBD2. This CDR3 comprises 14 residues. Per the germline V gene, CDR1 is SGDLS and CDR2 is YYNGEE. Trimming cost V 7 bases and J 7 bases; bases outside gene matches: 9. The CDR3 loop reads CASGYGGAVGELFF. CDR3 coding DNA: TGTGCCAGCGGCTACGGGGGGGCGGTCGGGGAGCTGTTTTTT.

This clone was seen only a few times. The chain employs TRBV7-9 and TRBJ1-3; TRBD1 matches 7 bases. V lost 5 bases, J lost 7 bases, and 11 bases stayed unmatched. Germline lookup yields CDR1 SEHNR and CDR2 FQNEAQ (reference sequence). There are 15 residues in the CDR3. DNA for the CDR3: TGTGCCAGCAGCCTAGGGACAGCCGGTGGGAACACCATATATTTT. It is translated as CASSLGTAGGNTIYF. Full variable domain (missing parts from reference TRBV7-9 and TRBJ1-3): DTGVSQNPRHKITKRGQNVTFRCDPISEHNRLYWYRQTLGQGPEFLTYFQNEAQLEKSRLLSDRFSAERPKGSFSTLEIQRTEQGDSAMYLCASSLGTAGGNTIYFGEGSWLTVV.

V and J are TRBV7-6 and TRBJ1-6, with 8 bases matching TRBD1. V lost 3 bases and J lost 7; bases outside the gene matches: 8. Germline CDR1 SGHVS, CDR2 FNYEAQ. The CDR3 consists of 16 residues. The CDR3 coding sequence is TGTGCCAGCAGCTTTGGGAACAGGGGGAACAATTCACCCCTCCACTTT. Translation: CASSFGNRGNNSPLHF.

The V call is TRBV19, the J call TRBJ2-5, with 9 bases fitting TRBD1. The J call may be wrong; the DNA end is better matched by TRBJ2-7. Germline V CDR1 and CDR2: LNHDA, SQIVND (reference sequence). This CDR3 contains 15 residues. The CDR3: CASSSYRGRDYEQYF. CDR3 nucleotide sequence: TGTGCCAGTAGTTCGTACAGGGGGCGCGACTACGAGCAGTACTTC.

This rearrangement joins TRBV7-2 to TRBJ2-2; possible D gene TRBD1, 5 bases. The CDR3 contains 15 residues. Germline-derived CDR1 and CDR2 are SGHTA and FQGNSA. The V and J ends lost 5 bases and 8 bases respectively, with 18 bases between them. CDR3 coding DNA: TGTGCCAGCAGCACCCAATCGGCAGGGCTTGGGGAGCTGTTTTTT. As protein: CASSTQSAGLGELFF.

The chain couples TRBV6-6 to TRBJ1-5; 7 bases line up with TRBD1. Germline CDR1 reads MNHNY; CDR2 reads SVGAGI (reference sequence). This CDR3 has 15 amino acids. Trimming cost V 6 bases and J 4 bases; bases outside gene matches: 9. The CDR3 reads CASRPEGGRNQPQHF. DNA for the CDR3: TGTGCCAGCAGACCCGAAGGGGGCCGGAATCAGCCCCAGCATTTT.

This clone was found once. The V gene is TRBV10-3, the J gene TRBJ1-2; 9 nucleotides align to TRBD1. The CDR3 consists of 16 residues. Germline V gene lookup returns CDR1 ENHRY and CDR2 SYGVKD. The V gene end was trimmed by 4 bases and the J gene end by 1 base; junction bases not matched to a gene: 7. The CDR3 is CAISVGTGPFNYGYTF. DNA for the CDR3: TGTGCCATCAGTGTGGGGACAGGGCCTTTTAACTATGGCTACACCTTC.

The chain links TRBV4-2 to TRBJ2-7; D may be TRBD2 (5 bases). V lost 4 bases to trimming and J lost 5 bases, with 15 bases between them. Germline CDR1 is LGHNA and CDR2 is YNFKEQ. The CDR3 has 14 amino acids. CDR3 DNA sequence: TGTGCCAGCAGCCCTCGTACCGGACTCAACGAGCAGTACTTC. Its protein product is CASSPRTGLNEQYF.

V and J are TRBV29-1 and TRBJ2-5; maybe TRBD1 (7 bases). Germline V gene data show CDR1 as SQVTM and CDR2 as ANQGSEA. This CDR3 has 13 residues. Trimming left V 3 bases short and J 7 bases short, with 15 bases between. The chain's CDR3 is CSVEGGQKVTQYF. In DNA form, the CDR3 reads TGCAGCGTTGAGGGGGGACAGAAGGTGACCCAGTACTTC. The whole variable domain, remainder taken from reference TRBV29-1 and TRBJ2-5, is SAVISQKPSRDICQRGTSLTIQCQVDSQVTMMFWYRQQPGQSLTLIATANQGSEATYESGFVIDKFPISRPNLTFSTLTVSNMSPEDSSIYLCSVEGGQKVTQYFGPGTRLLVL.

The chain joins TRBV4-1 to TRBJ2-2; 8 nucleotides agree with TRBD1. The trim removed 0 bases at V and 8 bases at J, leaving 17 bases unmatched. CDR3 length equals 19 residues. In germline, CDR1 is MGHRA, CDR2 YSYEKL. CDR3 protein: CASSQDQTGQGKCKGELFF. Here the CDR3 DNA reads TGCGCCAGCAGCCAAGACCAAACAGGACAGGGTAAGTGTAAGGGGGAGCTGTTTTTT.